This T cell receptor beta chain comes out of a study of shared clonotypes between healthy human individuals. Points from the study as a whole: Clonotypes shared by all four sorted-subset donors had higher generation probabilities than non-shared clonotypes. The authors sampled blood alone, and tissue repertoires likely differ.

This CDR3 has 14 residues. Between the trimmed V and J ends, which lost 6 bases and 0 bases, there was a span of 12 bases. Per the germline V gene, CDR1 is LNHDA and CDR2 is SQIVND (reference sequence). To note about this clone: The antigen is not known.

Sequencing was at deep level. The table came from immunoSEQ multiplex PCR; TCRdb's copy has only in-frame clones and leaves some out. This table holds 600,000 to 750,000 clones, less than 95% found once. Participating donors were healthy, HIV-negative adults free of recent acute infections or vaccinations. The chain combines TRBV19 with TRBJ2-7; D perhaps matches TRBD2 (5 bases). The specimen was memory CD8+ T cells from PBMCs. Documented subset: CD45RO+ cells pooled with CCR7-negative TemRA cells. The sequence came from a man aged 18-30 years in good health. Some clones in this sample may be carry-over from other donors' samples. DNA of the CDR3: TGTGCCAGTAGGGCTAGCCATAGCTCCTACGAGCAGTACTTC. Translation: CASRASHSSYEQYF.